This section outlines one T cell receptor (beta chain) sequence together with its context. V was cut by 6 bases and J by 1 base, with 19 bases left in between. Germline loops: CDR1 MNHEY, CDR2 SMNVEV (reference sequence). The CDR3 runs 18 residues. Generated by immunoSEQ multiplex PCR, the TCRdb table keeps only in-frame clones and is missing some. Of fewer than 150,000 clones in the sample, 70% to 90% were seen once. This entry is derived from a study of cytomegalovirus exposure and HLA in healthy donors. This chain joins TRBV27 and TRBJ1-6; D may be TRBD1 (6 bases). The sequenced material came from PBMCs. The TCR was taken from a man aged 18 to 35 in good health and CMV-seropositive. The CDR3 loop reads CASSREGGMGSYNSPLHF. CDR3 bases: TGTGCCAGCAGCCGAGAGGGGGGGATGGGATCCTATAATTCACCCCTCCACTTT.